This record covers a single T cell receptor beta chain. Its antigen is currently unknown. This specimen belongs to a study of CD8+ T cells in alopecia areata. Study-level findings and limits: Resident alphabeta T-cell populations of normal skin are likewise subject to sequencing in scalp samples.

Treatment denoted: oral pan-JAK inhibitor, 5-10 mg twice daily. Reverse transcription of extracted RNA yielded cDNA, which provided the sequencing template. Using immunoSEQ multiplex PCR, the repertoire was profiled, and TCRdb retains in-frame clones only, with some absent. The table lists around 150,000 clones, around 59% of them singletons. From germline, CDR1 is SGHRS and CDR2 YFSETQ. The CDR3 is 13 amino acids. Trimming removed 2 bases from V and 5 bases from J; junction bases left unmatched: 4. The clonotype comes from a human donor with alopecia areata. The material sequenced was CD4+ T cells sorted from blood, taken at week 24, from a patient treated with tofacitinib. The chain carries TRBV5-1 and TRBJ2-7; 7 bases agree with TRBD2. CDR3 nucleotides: TGCGCCAGCAGCTTAGCGGGACCCCACGAGCAGTACTTC. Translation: CASSLAGPHEQYF.